Below are 31 T cell receptor beta chains sequenced from a single sample in a study of stem cell transplantation in POMP-related autoinflammatory disease. The repertoire was sequenced with immunoSEQ multiplex PCR; TCRdb's copy has only in-frame clones and lacks some. The sample consists of fewer than 30,000 clones, 75% to 90% of them appearing once. The input for sequencing was CD4+ T cells from PBMCs, taken before stem cell transplantation. The receptors come from a human donor with POMP-related autoinflammation and immune dysregulation (PRAID).

The table lists this clone with a count of one. The chain links TRBV10-3 to TRBJ1-3, with 8 bases that match TRBD1. Germline trimming cut 6 bases from V and 8 bases from J; bases unmatched to any gene: 6. This CDR3 has 13 residues. Looked up from germline, CDR1 is ENHRY and CDR2 is SYGVKD. The CDR3 loop reads CAISGQGRDTIYF. The CDR3 DNA follows: TGTGCCATCAGCGGACAGGGACGGGACACCATATATTTT.

The V call is TRBV6-1, the J call TRBJ2-1; the match to TRBD2 covers 10 bases. Trimming cost V 8 bases and J 3 bases; bases outside gene matches: 4. From germline, CDR1 is MNHNS and CDR2 SASEGT. The CDR3 has 14 amino acids. This CDR3 is CASWRTSGYNEQFF. CDR3 nucleotides: TGTGCCAGCTGGAGGACTAGCGGCTACAATGAGCAGTTCTTC.

The V and J genes are TRBV6-5 and TRBJ1-5, with D possibly TRBD1 on 5 matching bases. Germline loops: CDR1 MNHEY, CDR2 SVGAGI. This CDR3 has 11 residues. Trimming took 8 bases from V and 5 from J, leaving 7 bases between them. The CDR3 reads CASGTYQPQHF. CDR3 bases: TGTGCCAGCGGGACGTATCAGCCCCAGCATTTT.

The V call is TRBV6-5, the J call TRBJ2-3, with a possible D match to TRBD1 (5 bases). The CDR3 is made up of 15 amino acids. In germline, CDR1 is MNHEY, CDR2 SVGAGI. The V end lost 3 bases, the J end lost 0 bases, and 10 bases lay between the germline ends. As DNA, the CDR3 is TGTGCCAGCAGTTATTTACAGGCGAGCACAGATACGCAGTATTTT. Its translation: CASSYLQASTDTQYF.

This clone was detected a few times. The V call is TRBV7-2, the J call TRBJ2-3; D is perhaps TRBD2 (5 bases). Germline loops: CDR1 SGHTA, CDR2 FQGNSA. Trimming left V 5 bases short and J 0 bases short, with 12 bases between. The CDR3 has 15 amino acids. The CDR3 bases are TGTGCCAGCAGCAAGAGCGGTACTAGCACAGATACGCAGTATTTT. Residues: CASSKSGTSTDTQYF.

CDR3 nucleotide sequence: TGTGCCAGCAGCTTGATGCGGGAGGGCCCAGATACGCAGTATTTT. Its translation: CASSLMREGPDTQYF. The chain combines TRBV7-2 with TRBJ2-3; TRBD2 aligns across 9 bases. With V trimmed by 3 bases and J by 4 bases, 5 bases remained unmatched. The CDR3 totals 15 residues. In germline, CDR1 is SGHTA, CDR2 FQGNSA.

The chain combines TRBV19 with TRBJ1-4; no clear D gene. The germline V gene encodes CDR1 LNHDA and CDR2 SQIVND (reference sequence). With 0 bases removed from V and 8 bases from J, the gap between germline ends came to 7 bases. This CDR3 comprises 13 residues. For the CDR3, the DNA is TGTGCCAGTAGTATAGACGCCGGAGAAAAACTGTTTTTT. Encoded protein: CASSIDAGEKLFF.

The V and J genes are TRBV27 and TRBJ2-2; D may match TRBD1 or TRBD2 (5 bases each). Trimming cost V 5 bases and J 6 bases, with 13 bases left between them. The CDR3 contains 14 residues. Germline loops: CDR1 MNHEY, CDR2 SMNVEV (reference sequence). Here the CDR3 DNA reads TGTGCCAGCAGTCAAATGGGACCCCCCGGGGAGCTGTTTTTT. Translating it yields CASSQMGPPGELFF.

The chain has TRBV6-6 and TRBJ1-2; D perhaps matches TRBD1 (5 bases). The CDR3 is 14 residues long. Germline V gene sequence: CDR1 MNHNY, CDR2 SVGAGI (reference sequence). V was trimmed by 4 bases and J by 0 bases, leaving 9 bases between them. CDR3 nucleotides: TGTGCCAGCAGTTGGGACGGGACTAACTATGGCTACACCTTC. This gives the protein CASSWDGTNYGYTF.

This chain links TRBV11-2 with TRBJ2-6, with 12 bases matching TRBD1. V lost 1 base, J lost 3 bases, and 7 bases stayed unmatched. The CDR3 covers 19 residues. CDR1 is SGHAT and CDR2 is FQNNGV in the germline V gene. CDR3 coding DNA: TGTGCCAGCAGCTTAGGCGGGACAGGGGGCGCGGGTGGGGCCAACGTCCTGACTTTC. As protein: CASSLGGTGGAGGANVLTF. Combining the CDR3 with reference TRBV11-2 and TRBJ2-6 gives the whole variable domain EAGVAQSPRYKIIEKRQSVAFWCNPISGHATLYWYQQILGQGPKLLIQFQNNGVVDDSQLPKDRFSAERLKGVDSTLKIQPAKLEDSAVYLCASSLGGTGGAGGANVLTFGAGSRLTVL.

V usage is TRBV10-3 and J usage is TRBJ2-3, with D possibly TRBD1 on 6 matching bases. This CDR3 contains 14 residues. Trimming took off 6 bases at V and 6 bases at J, with 16 bases between the two ends. CDR1 and CDR2 (germline): ENHRY, SYGVKD. The CDR3 here is CAISPRGPGDTQYF. Here the CDR3 DNA reads TGTGCCATCAGCCCCAGGGGCCCGGGGGATACGCAGTATTTT.

The rearrangement uses TRBV6-6 and TRBJ1-5; D unresolved. Trimming took 6 bases from V and 3 from J, leaving 6 bases between them. The CDR3 loop spans 12 amino acids. Germline-derived CDR1 and CDR2 are MNHNY and SVGAGI (reference sequence). This CDR3 is CASREVNQPQHF. The CDR3 coding sequence is TGTGCCAGCAGGGAGGTCAATCAGCCCCAGCATTTT.

This chain joins TRBV28 and TRBJ2-1; D is perhaps TRBD2 (5 bases). The length of the CDR3 is 17 residues. Trimming removed 6 bases at V and 7 bases at J, with 25 bases between. Germline V gene lookup returns CDR1 MDHEN and CDR2 SYDVKM. CDR3 in DNA: TGTGCCAGCAGCCCCATTAGAGGGATGCCACTCGAAAATGAGCAGTTCTTC. The encoded protein is CASSPIRGMPLENEQFF.

This clone came up once. The chain carries TRBV30 and TRBJ2-4; 10 bases map to TRBD2. The CDR3 has 18 residues. J gave up 0 bases and V 4 bases, and 12 bases lay outside the gene matches. CDR1 is GTSNPN, CDR2 SVGIG, per germline (reference sequence). CDR3 sequence: CAWTTGSSGGVAKNIQYF. Here the CDR3 DNA reads TGTGCCTGGACTACCGGGTCTAGCGGGGGAGTAGCCAAAAACATTCAGTACTTC.

This chain's CDR3 is CASSPGLAEAFF. CDR3 nucleotide sequence: TGTGCCAGCTCGCCAGGTTTGGCTGAAGCTTTCTTT. The chain recombines TRBV6-6 with TRBJ1-1; no firm D call. The V gene's germline CDR1 is MNHNY and CDR2 SVGAGI (reference sequence). This CDR3 comprises 12 residues. V was cut by 8 bases and J by 6 bases, with 13 bases left in between.

This clone was counted a few times. The missing conserved phenylalanine or tryptophan at the end of this CDR3 makes a read error likely. It is unclear where the CDR3 begins or ends on the DNA, so no DNA is shown, and the CDR3 is as TCRdb lists it. This rearrangement joins TRBV29-1 to TRBJ1-1. The length of the CDR3 is 9 amino acids, counting both ends. Looked up from germline, CDR1 is SQVTM and CDR2 is ANQGSEA. The CDR3 region is CSVDQAGGL.

The table lists this clone with a count of one. The chain joins TRBV29-1 to TRBJ2-2; 7 bases line up with TRBD2. The germline gives CDR1 SQVTM, CDR2 ANQGSEA. The CDR3 is 13 residues long. The V segment lost 6 bases and the J segment 1 base; nucleotides outside the gene matches: 2. Written as DNA, the CDR3 is TGCAGCGTCGGGACTAAGAACACCGGGGAGCTGTTTTTT. Translated: CSVGTKNTGELFF.

V is TRBV11-2 and J is TRBJ2-3; D ambiguous. V shed 1 base and J shed 5 bases, with 4 bases lying between them. The CDR3 contains 12 residues. Looked up from germline, CDR1 is SGHAT and CDR2 is FQNNGV. The CDR3 spells CASSLVGDTQYF. Here the CDR3 DNA reads TGTGCCAGCAGCTTAGTGGGAGATACGCAGTATTTT.

V usage is TRBV10-3 and J usage is TRBJ1-1; D not certain. This CDR3 is 13 amino acids long. Per the germline V gene, CDR1 is ENHRY and CDR2 is SYGVKD. With 6 bases removed from V and 0 bases from J, the gap between germline ends came to 8 bases. CDR3 nucleotides: TGTGCCATCAGCGGAGCAATGAACACTGAAGCTTTCTTT. Its translation is CAISGAMNTEAFF.

This rearrangement joins TRBV5-1 to TRBJ2-6; D gene ambiguous. V was pared by 0 bases and J by 0 bases, with 7 bases between. The CDR3 length is 16 residues. Germline assignment: CDR1 SGHRS and CDR2 YFSETQ. The chain's CDR3 is CASSLDGTSGANVLTF. The CDR3 DNA follows: TGCGCCAGCAGCTTGGACGGTACCTCTGGGGCCAACGTCCTGACTTTC. Based on the CDR3 plus reference TRBV5-1 and TRBJ2-6, the full variable domain is KAGVTQTPRYLIKTRGQQVTLSCSPISGHRSVSWYQQTPGQGLQFLFEYFSETQRNKGNFPGRFSGRQFSNSRSEMNVSTLELGDSALYLCASSLDGTSGANVLTFGAGSRLTVL.

The CDR3 nucleotides read TGCGCCAGCAGCTTACTGGGACTAGCGGTTGTTGACGAGCAGTACTTC. Translation gives CASSLLGLAVVDEQYF. The chain recombines TRBV5-1 with TRBJ2-7; 11 nucleotides match TRBD2. Germline CDR1 and CDR2: SGHRS and YFSETQ. J lost 5 bases, V lost 2 bases, and 9 bases had no gene match. This CDR3 comprises 16 residues.

The rearrangement uses TRBV5-3 and TRBJ1-5, with 8 nucleotides matching TRBD1. TRBV5-3 is treated as an ORF (open reading frame) with a function not yet certain. The CDR3 covers 17 residues. The trim removed 4 bases at V and 5 bases at J, leaving 14 bases unmatched. CDR3 bases: TGTGCCAGAAGCCCTCGGACAGGGACAGACCCCCATCAGCCCCAGCATTTT. It encodes CARSPRTGTDPHQPQHF.

V usage is TRBV2 and J usage is TRBJ1-2; D not resolved. Germline V gives CDR1 SNHLY, CDR2 FYNNEI. V was shortened by 4 bases and J by 4 bases, with 7 bases between the two germline ends. CDR3 length equals 12 residues. CDR3: CASSGLFYGYTF. The DNA of the CDR3 is TGTGCCAGCAGTGGTTTATTCTATGGCTACACCTTC.

V usage is TRBV19 and J usage is TRBJ2-7; 8 bases match TRBD2. This CDR3 has 16 residues. Germline lookup yields CDR1 LNHDA and CDR2 SQIVND (reference sequence). V shed 4 bases and J 1 base; nucleotides not matched to a gene: 9. The CDR3 coding sequence is TGTGCCAGTAGTACAATAGCGGGATACGGGTCCTACGAGCAGTACTTC. Translating it yields CASSTIAGYGSYEQYF. The full variable domain, rest sourced from reference TRBV19 and TRBJ2-7, is DGGITQSPKYLFRKEGQNVTLSCEQNLNHDAMYWYRQDPGQGLRLIYYSQIVNDFQKGDIAEGYSVSREKKESFPLTVTSAQKNPTAFYLCASSTIAGYGSYEQYFGPGTRLTVT.

In nucleotides, the CDR3 is TGTGCCAGCCAACAGGGTGGAAACATTCAGTACTTC. It codes for CASQQGGNIQYF. The chain has TRBV2 and TRBJ2-4; D is perhaps TRBD1 (6 bases). The CDR3 totals 12 residues. V was trimmed by 8 bases and J by 6 bases, leaving 11 bases between them. Germline V gene lookup returns CDR1 SNHLY and CDR2 FYNNEI.

The chain has TRBV2 and TRBJ1-2; perhaps TRBD1 as D (5 bases). The CDR3 covers 12 residues. With 8 bases removed from V and 2 bases from J, the gap between germline ends came to 9 bases. Germline CDR1 SNHLY, CDR2 FYNNEI. The CDR3 spells CASGTLNYGYTF. The CDR3 DNA follows: TGTGCCAGCGGGACCCTAAACTATGGCTACACCTTC.

This sequence joins TRBV15 and TRBJ1-2; 7 bases are shared with TRBD1. The germline V gene has CDR1 LNHNV and CDR2 YYDKDF (reference sequence). This CDR3 region has 17 residues. J gave up 6 bases and V 0 bases, and 13 bases lay outside the gene matches. This CDR3 reads CATSRDLVTGSSDGYTF. The CDR3 nucleotides read TGTGCCACCAGCAGAGATCTTGTGACAGGGTCGTCGGATGGCTACACCTTC.

The chain is built from TRBV28 and TRBJ2-7; D remains ambiguous. Germline lookup yields CDR1 MDHEN and CDR2 SYDVKM. V was clipped by 4 bases and J by 2 bases, with 9 bases between them. There are 13 residues in the CDR3. DNA of the CDR3: TGTGCCAGCAGTTCCCCACTTACCTACGAGCAGTACTTC. Amino acid sequence: CASSSPLTYEQYF.

The chain carries TRBV28 and TRBJ1-1; the D gene is possibly TRBD1 (6 bases). V was shortened by 6 bases and J by 3 bases, with 14 bases between the two germline ends. CDR3 length: 14 residues. Germline lookup yields CDR1 MDHEN and CDR2 SYDVKM. The CDR3 is CASSQPTGYTEAFF. The CDR3 region has the DNA TGTGCCAGCAGCCAACCGACAGGCTACACTGAAGCTTTCTTT.

This chain uses TRBV28 with TRBJ2-3, with D perhaps being TRBD1 or TRBD2 (5 bases each). The CDR3 runs to 15 residues. Germline V gives CDR1 MDHEN, CDR2 SYDVKM. V was trimmed by 6 bases and J by 0 bases, leaving 13 bases between them. Written as DNA, the CDR3 is TGTGCCAGCAGATCCTGGGGGTCTAGCACAGATACGCAGTATTTT. Amino acid sequence: CASRSWGSSTDTQYF.

The chain uses TRBV29-1 and TRBJ2-3, with D hard to call. V lost 0 bases and J lost 2, with 9 bases in between. From germline, CDR1 is SQVTM and CDR2 ANQGSEA. The CDR3 contains 14 residues. The CDR3 nucleotides are TGCAGCGTTGAAGAAATAGCTTACACAGATACGCAGTATTTT. Encoded protein: CSVEEIAYTDTQYF.